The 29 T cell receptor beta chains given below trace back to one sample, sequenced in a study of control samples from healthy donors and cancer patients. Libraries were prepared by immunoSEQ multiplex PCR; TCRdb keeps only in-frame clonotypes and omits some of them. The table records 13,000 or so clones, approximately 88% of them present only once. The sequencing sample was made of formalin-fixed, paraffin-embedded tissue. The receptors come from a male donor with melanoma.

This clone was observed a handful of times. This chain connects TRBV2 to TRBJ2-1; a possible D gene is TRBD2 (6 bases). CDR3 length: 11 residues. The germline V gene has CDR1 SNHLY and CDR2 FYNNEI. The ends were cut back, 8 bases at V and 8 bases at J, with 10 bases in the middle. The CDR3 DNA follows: TGTGCCAGCGGTCGGGAGTATGAGCAGTTCTTC. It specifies CASGREYEQFF. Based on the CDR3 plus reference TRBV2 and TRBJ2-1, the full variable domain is EPEVTQTPSHQVTQMGQEVILRCVPISNHLYFYWYRQILGQKVEFLVSFYNNEISEKSEIFDDQFSVERPDGSNFTLKIRSTKLEDSAMYFCASGREYEQFFGPGTRLTVL.

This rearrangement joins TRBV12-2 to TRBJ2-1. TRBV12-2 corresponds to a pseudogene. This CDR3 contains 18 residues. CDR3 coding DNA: TGTGCAAGTCGCTTAATGGTCTTGGCAGGCCCTCAAGGGAATGAGCAGTTCTTC. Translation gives CASRLMVLAGPQGNEQFF.

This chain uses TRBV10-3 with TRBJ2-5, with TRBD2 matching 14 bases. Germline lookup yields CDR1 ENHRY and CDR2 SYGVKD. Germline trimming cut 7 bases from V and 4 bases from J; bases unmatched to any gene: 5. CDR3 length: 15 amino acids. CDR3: CAIIGTSGSRETQYF. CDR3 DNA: TGTGCCATCATTGGGACTAGCGGGAGTCGAGAGACCCAGTACTTC.

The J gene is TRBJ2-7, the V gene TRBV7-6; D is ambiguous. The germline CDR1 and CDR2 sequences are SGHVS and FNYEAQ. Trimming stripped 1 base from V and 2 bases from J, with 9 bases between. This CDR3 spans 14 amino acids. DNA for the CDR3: TGTGCCAGCAGCTTAGAAGCTGGGGCCTACGAGCAGTACTTC. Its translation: CASSLEAGAYEQYF.

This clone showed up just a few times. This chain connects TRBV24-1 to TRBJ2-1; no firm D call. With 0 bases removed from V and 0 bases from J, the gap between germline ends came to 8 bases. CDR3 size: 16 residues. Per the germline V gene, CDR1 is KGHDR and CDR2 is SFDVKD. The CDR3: CATSDLHPSSYNEQFF. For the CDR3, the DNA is TGTGCCACCAGTGATTTGCACCCCAGCTCCTACAATGAGCAGTTCTTC.

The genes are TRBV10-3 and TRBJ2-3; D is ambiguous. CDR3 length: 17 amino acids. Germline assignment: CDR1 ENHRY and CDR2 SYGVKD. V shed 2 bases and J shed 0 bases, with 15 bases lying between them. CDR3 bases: TGTGCCATCAGTGAGGCCGGGTCGTCCTCTAGCACAGATACGCAGTATTTT. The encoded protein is CAISEAGSSSSTDTQYF.

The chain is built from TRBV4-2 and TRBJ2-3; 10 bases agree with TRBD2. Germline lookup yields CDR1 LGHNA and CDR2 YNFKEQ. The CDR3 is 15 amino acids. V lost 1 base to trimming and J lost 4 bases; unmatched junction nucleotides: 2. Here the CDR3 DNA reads TGTGCCAGCAGCCAAGGTACTAGCGGGGCAGATACGCAGTATTTT. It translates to CASSQGTSGADTQYF.

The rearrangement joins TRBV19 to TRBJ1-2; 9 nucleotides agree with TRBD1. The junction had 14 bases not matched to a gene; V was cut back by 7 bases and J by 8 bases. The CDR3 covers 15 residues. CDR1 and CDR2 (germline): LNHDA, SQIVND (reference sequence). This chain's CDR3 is CASNPRDRDSGGYTF. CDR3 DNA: TGTGCCAGTAACCCCCGGGACAGGGACTCCGGAGGCTACACCTTC.

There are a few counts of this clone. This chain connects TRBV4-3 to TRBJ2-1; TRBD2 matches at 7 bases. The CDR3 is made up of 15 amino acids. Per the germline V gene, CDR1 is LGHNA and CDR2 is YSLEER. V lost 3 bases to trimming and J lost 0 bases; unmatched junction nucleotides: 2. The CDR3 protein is CASSQLAVSYNEQFF. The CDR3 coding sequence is TGCGCCAGCAGCCAGCTAGCGGTCTCCTACAATGAGCAGTTCTTC.

The CDR3 DNA reads TGTGCCAGCAGTGGAGGGACAGGACTTTACGAGCAGTACTTC. Translated: CASSGGTGLYEQYF. The rearrangement links TRBV25-1 to TRBJ2-7, with 8 bases identical to TRBD1. Germline lookup yields CDR1 MGHDK and CDR2 SYGVNS. The J segment lost 4 bases and the V segment lost 4 bases, leaving 6 bases of the junction unmatched. The CDR3 is 14 residues long.

The CDR3 reads CASSLGQGLRNTIYF. CDR3 bases: TGTGCCAGCAGCTTGGGACAGGGTCTTAGGAACACCATATATTTT. The gene calls are TRBV11-3 and TRBJ1-3; 9 bases agree with TRBD1. CDR3 length equals 15 residues. The V gene end was trimmed by 3 bases and the J gene end by 7 bases; junction bases not matched to a gene: 7. Germline V gene data show CDR1 as SGHNT and CDR2 as YENEEA.

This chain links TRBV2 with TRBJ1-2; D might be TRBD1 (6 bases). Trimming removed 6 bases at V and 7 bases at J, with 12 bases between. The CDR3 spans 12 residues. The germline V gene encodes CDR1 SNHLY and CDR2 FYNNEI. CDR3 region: CASSVIGGGYTF. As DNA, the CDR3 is TGTGCCAGCAGCGTGATAGGGGGTGGCTACACCTTC.

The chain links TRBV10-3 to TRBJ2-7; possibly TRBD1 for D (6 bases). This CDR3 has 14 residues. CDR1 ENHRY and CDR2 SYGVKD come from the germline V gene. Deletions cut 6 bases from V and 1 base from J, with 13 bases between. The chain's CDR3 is CAIRPDRNSYEQYF. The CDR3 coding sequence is TGTGCCATCAGACCCGACAGGAATTCCTACGAGCAGTACTTC.

DNA of the CDR3: TGTGCCAGCAGCTTAATCAGGGGAAACACAGATACGCAGTATTTT. Its protein product is CASSLIRGNTDTQYF. The chain uses TRBV7-9 and TRBJ2-3; a possible D gene is TRBD1 (6 bases). V shed 2 bases and J shed 2 bases, with 11 bases lying between them. The CDR3 is 15 residues long. CDR1 and CDR2 (germline): SEHNR, FQNEAQ (reference sequence).

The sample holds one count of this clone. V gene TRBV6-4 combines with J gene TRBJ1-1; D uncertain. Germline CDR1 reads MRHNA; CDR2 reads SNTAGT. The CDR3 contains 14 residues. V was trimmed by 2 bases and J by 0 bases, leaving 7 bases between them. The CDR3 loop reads CASSDGNMNTEAFF. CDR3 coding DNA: TGTGCCAGCAGTGACGGCAACATGAACACTGAAGCTTTCTTT.

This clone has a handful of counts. Written as DNA, the CDR3 is TGCAGCGTTGCGTCTGGGACGCAACAGCCCCAGCATTTT. This encodes CSVASGTQQPQHF. The V and J genes are TRBV29-1 and TRBJ1-5; TRBD1 might be the D (5 bases). The germline V gene encodes CDR1 SQVTM and CDR2 ANQGSEA. The germline V and J ends were trimmed by 4 bases and 7 bases, with 14 bases remaining between them. This CDR3 is built from 13 residues.

CDR3 protein: CASSRPSDGSREQYF. CDR3 sequence (DNA): TGTGCCAGCAGTCGCCCGTCGGACGGATCGCGAGAGCAGTACTTC. This rearrangement joins TRBV6-5 to TRBJ2-7; D remains ambiguous. Germline V gene sequence: CDR1 MNHEY, CDR2 SVGAGI. Trimming left V 5 bases short and J 7 bases short, with 21 bases between. The CDR3 extends over 15 amino acids.

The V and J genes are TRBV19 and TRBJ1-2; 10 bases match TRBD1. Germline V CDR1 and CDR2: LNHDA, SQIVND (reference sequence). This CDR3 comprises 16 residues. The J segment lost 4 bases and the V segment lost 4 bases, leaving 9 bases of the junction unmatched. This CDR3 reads CASSRTGTGALYGYTF. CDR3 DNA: TGTGCCAGTAGTAGAACCGGGACAGGGGCCCTCTATGGCTACACCTTC.

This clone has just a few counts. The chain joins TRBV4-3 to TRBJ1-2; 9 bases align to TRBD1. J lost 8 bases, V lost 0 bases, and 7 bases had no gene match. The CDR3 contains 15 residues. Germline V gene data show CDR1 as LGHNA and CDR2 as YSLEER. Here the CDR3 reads CASSQDRDRVLGYTF. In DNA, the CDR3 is TGCGCCAGCAGCCAAGATCGGGACAGGGTATTAGGCTACACCTTC.

The CDR3 spells CASSEWTGQPQHF. Written as DNA, the CDR3 is TGTGCCAGCAGTGAATGGACCGGACAGCCCCAGCATTTT. This sequence joins TRBV2 and TRBJ1-5; D unclear. Germline V lookup: CDR1 SNHLY, CDR2 FYNNEI. Deletions cut 2 bases from V and 7 bases from J, with 9 bases between. The CDR3 contains 13 residues.

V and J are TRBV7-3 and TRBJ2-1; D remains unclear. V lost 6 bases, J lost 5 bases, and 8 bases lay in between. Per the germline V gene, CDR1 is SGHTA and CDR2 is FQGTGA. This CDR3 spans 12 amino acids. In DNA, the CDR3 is TGTGCCAGCAGTCGTGGGGACAATGAGCAGTTCTTC. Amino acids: CASSRGDNEQFF.

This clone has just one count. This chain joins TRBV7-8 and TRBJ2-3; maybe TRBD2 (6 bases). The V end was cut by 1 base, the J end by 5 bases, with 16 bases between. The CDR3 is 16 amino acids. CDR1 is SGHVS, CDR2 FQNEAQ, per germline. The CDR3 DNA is TGTGCCAGCAGCTTAGAGCCTTTCGGGAGCCAAGATACGCAGTATTTT. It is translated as CASSLEPFGSQDTQYF.

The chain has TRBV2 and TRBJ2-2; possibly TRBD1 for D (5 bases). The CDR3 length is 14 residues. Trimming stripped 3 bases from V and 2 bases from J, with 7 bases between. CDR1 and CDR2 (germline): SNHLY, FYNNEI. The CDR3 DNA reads TGTGCCAGCAGTGAGACAGATAACACCGGGGAGCTGTTTTTT. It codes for CASSETDNTGELFF.

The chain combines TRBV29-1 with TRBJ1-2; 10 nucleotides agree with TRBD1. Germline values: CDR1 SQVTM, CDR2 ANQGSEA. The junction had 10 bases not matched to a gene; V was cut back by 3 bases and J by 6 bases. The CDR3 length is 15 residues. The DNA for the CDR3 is TGCAGCGTTGATTCCGGGACAGGGGTGAGCCATGGCTACACCTTC. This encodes CSVDSGTGVSHGYTF.

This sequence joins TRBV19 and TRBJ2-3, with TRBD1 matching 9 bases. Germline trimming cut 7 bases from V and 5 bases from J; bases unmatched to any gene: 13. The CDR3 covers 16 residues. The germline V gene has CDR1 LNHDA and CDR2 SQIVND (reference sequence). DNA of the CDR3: TGTGCCAGTACCGGGACAGGGCTAGGATTGGAAGATACGCAGTATTTT. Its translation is CASTGTGLGLEDTQYF.

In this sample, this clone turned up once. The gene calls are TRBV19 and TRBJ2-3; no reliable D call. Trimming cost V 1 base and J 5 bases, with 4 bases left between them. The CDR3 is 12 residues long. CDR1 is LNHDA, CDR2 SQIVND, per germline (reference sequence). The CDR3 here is CASSIGGDTQYF. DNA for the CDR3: TGTGCCAGTAGTATAGGGGGAGATACGCAGTATTTT.

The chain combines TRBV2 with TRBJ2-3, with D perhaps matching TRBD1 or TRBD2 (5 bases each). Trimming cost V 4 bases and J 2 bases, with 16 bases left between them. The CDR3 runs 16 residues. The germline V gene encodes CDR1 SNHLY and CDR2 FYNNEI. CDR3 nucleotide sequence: TGTGCCAGCAGTGCCCGGGACGCACGGAACACAGATACGCAGTATTTT. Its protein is CASSARDARNTDTQYF.

In DNA form, the CDR3 reads TGTGCCAGCAGCCGACGAGGCTCCAGGGGGACAGGAGCTACGCAGTATTTT. It codes for CASSRRGSRGTGATQYF. This chain joins TRBV3-1 (or the pseudogene TRBV3-2) and TRBJ2-3; the match to TRBD1 covers 8 bases. CDR3 length: 17 amino acids. CDR1 and CDR2 from the germline V gene are LGHDT and YNNKEL (reference sequence). Germline trimming cut 4 bases from V and 8 bases from J; bases unmatched to any gene: 17.

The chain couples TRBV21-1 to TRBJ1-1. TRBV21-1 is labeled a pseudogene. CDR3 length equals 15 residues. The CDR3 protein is CASSKGGMEGTEAFF. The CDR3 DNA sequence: TGTGCCAGCAGCAAAGGGGGGATGGAAGGCACTGAAGCTTTCTTT.